Included here is one TCR beta chain sequence, with context. This sample was included in a study of blood T cell repertoires in COVID-19. Study context: Sites across the United States, Italy and Spain contributed samples from acute and convalescent COVID-19. T cells, B-cell-depleted T cells, or PBMCs provided the cDNA or gDNA that served as material.

In the authors' workflow: Estimated nucleated cell counts came from reference gene primer amplification. Libraries were prepared by immunoSEQ multiplex PCR; TCRdb keeps only in-frame clonotypes and omits some of them. The V and J calls and clone size come from that table; D and trimming were worked out from the DNA. The sample consists of about 50,000 clones, roughly 90% of them appearing once. Unmatched junction bases numbered 6, after V lost 8 bases and J lost 7 bases. The CDR3 is made up of 13 amino acids. CDR1 is SGHVS and CDR2 is FQNEAQ in the germline V gene. The source material was peripheral blood. The source is a woman older than 75 with acute or convalescent COVID-19. The chain has TRBV7-8 and TRBJ1-5, with 9 positions matching TRBD1. CDR3 DNA: TGTGCCAGCGGCGGGACAGGGAGGCAGCCCCAGCATTTT. It specifies CASGGTGRQPQHF. The full variable domain, rest sourced from reference TRBV7-8 and TRBJ1-5, is GAGVSQSPRYKVAKRGQDVALRCDPISGHVSLFWYQQALGQGPEFLTYFQNEAQLDKSGLPSDRFFAERPEGSVSTLKIQRTQQEDSAVYLCASGGTGRQPQHFGDGTRLSIL.